This T cell receptor beta chain was identified in a study of cytomegalovirus exposure and HLA in healthy donors. Sequenced by immunoSEQ multiplex PCR; TCRdb stores in-frame clones only, minus some. The table records over 150,000 clones, about 80% of them present only once. Points from the study as a whole: The finding came from a later analysis; first-cohort TCR clusters tended to co-occur in the roughly 110 validation repertoires. Reports showed the classifier diagnosing cytomegalovirus status with high specificity and sensitivity. Most TCR sequences were uncommon, yet certain public TCRs appeared in many donors. The listing of roughly 160 TCR beta chains classed them as cytomegalovirus-associated.

Concerning this clone: Its antigen is still unknown.

The source material was PBMCs. The clonotype was recovered from a young woman in good health and CMV-seropositive.

CDR3 in DNA: TGTGCCAGCTCACCACGGGGGGGCCAAGAGACCCAGTACTTC. It encodes CASSPRGGQETQYF. This chain connects TRBV18 to TRBJ2-5; 7 bases align to TRBD2. Germline V gene sequence: CDR1 KGHSH, CDR2 LQKENI. J gave up 1 base and V 1 base, and 0 bases lay outside the gene matches. This CDR3 has 14 amino acids.